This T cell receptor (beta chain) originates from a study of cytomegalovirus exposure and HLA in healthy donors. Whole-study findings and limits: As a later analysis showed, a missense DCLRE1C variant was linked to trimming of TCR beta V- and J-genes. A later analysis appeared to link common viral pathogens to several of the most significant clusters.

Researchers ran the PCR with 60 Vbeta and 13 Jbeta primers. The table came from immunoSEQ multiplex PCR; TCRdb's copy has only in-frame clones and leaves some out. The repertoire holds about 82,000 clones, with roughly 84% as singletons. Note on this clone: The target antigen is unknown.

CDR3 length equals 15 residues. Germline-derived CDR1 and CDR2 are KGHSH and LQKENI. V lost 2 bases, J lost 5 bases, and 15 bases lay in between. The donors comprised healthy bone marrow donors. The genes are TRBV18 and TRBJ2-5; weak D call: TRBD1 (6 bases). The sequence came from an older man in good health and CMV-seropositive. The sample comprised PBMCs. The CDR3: CASSPTGHPSETQYF. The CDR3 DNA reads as TGTGCCAGCTCACCAACGGGACACCCGTCGGAGACCCAGTACTTC.